This TCR beta chain derives from a study of monozygotic twins with inflammatory bowel disease. Findings and limits, study-wide: For IBD patients, clonotypes shared with others were fewer than for healthy twins, especially with disease activity. The analysis did not separate different T cell subtypes.

Samples each yielded cDNA through eight separate reactions. No DNA is given; TCRdb re-called the 5' RACE reads and lists each CDR3 protein once. The specimen's table records some 200,000 distinct CDR3 sequences. CDR3 length: 15 amino acids. Looked up from germline, CDR1 is MDHEN and CDR2 is SYDVKM. Regarding this clonotype: Its antigen is still unknown.

This sequence was found in a human donor with ulcerative colitis or Crohn's disease, or a healthy co-twin of an affected twin (not recorded which). This chain links TRBV28 with TRBJ1-4; TCRdb names TRBD1, which stays unverified in the absence of DNA. Material for sequencing was blood. CDR3: CASRGAGGANEKLFF. Combining the CDR3 with reference TRBV28 and TRBJ1-4 gives the whole variable domain DVKVTQSSRYLVKRTGEKVFLECVQDMDHENMFWYRQDPGLGLRLIYFSYDVKMKEKGDIPEGYSVSREKKERFSLILESASTNQTSMYLCASRGAGGANEKLFFGSGTQLSVL.